This T cell receptor (beta chain) was documented in a study of siplizumab effects on memory and regulatory T cells. Regarding the study as a whole: Naive T cells were seen as more diverse than memory cells and as major alloresponse contributors. The average Treg-derived proportion among mappable alloreactive CD4+ clones was 68.8% with siplizumab versus about 27% in controls. A significant reduction in alloreactive sequences traceable to unstimulated CD4+ memory cells was produced by siplizumab.

With respect to this clone: What it recognizes is unknown.

The length of the CDR3 is 16 residues. Germline values: CDR1 SGHRS, CDR2 YFSETQ. The junction had 5 bases not matched to a gene; V was cut back by 2 bases and J by 3 bases. It was 85,000 to 100,000 TCR templates that were assayed per sample. Method: immunoSEQ multiplex PCR; TCRdb's copy keeps in-frame clones and lacks some. The sample lists around 83,000 clones; about nine tenths were seen once. The sequence was obtained from a human donor in good health. The J gene is TRBJ2-3, the V gene TRBV5-1, with TRBD1 matching 11 bases. Sequencing input: CD4+ T cells sorted from blood. CDR3 in DNA: TGCGCCAGCAGCTTAACCGGGACAGGGGGTACAGATACGCAGTATTTT. Its translation: CASSLTGTGGTDTQYF.